The 31 T cell receptor beta chains below all came from one sample that was sequenced in a study of T-cell memory formation after mild COVID-19. TCRdb re-called the 5' RACE reads through MiXCR, storing one row per CDR3 protein. In the table there are about 400,000 distinct CDR3 sequences, about 22% of which are singletons. Specimen: PBMCs or a T cell subset sorted from them (not recorded which). Source of these receptors: an adult woman who had mild COVID-19 (a few samples of this study predate the infection). Cell type and time point are not known.

J is TRBJ1-2 and V is TRBV20-1, with D maybe TRBD1 (6 bases). Germline loops: CDR1 DFQATT, CDR2 SNEGSKA (reference sequence). The V end lost 6 bases, the J end lost 8 bases, and 16 bases lay between the germline ends. The CDR3 totals 12 residues. CDR3 protein: CSAARGSYGYTF. In DNA form, the CDR3 reads TGCAGTGCCGCGAGGGGGTCTTACGGCTACACCTTC.

This clonotype has more than one count but fewer than ten. The V call is TRBV6-5, the J call TRBJ2-3; D call uncertain. Trimming removed 5 bases at V and 4 bases at J, with 10 bases between. There are 13 residues in the CDR3. Germline values: CDR1 MNHEY, CDR2 SVGAGI. The CDR3 DNA reads as TGTGCCAGCAGTCCAGCCCACTCAGATACGCAGTATTTT. It yields the protein CASSPAHSDTQYF.

This chain connects TRBV20-1 to TRBJ2-1; a weak D match, TRBD1 (5 bases). V lost 1 base, J lost 4 bases, and 5 bases lay in between. Germline values: CDR1 DFQATT, CDR2 SNEGSKA (reference sequence). This CDR3 has 12 residues. CDR3 bases: TGCAGTGCTAGAGGGACATACAATGAGCAGTTCTTC. This translates into CSARGTYNEQFF.

This clonotype has more than one count but fewer than ten. The chain combines TRBV12-3 or TRBV12-4 with TRBJ2-1; weak D call: TRBD2 (7 bases). The CDR3 covers 15 residues. V gave up 3 bases and J gave up 4 bases, with 13 bases separating them. The CDR3 sequence: CASSFRGAGYNEQFF. CDR3 nucleotide sequence: TGTGCCAGCAGTTTCAGGGGAGCGGGGTACAATGAGCAGTTCTTC.

The V call is TRBV7-9, the J call TRBJ2-1; TRBD2 is a possible D gene (6 bases). In germline, CDR1 is SEHNR, CDR2 FQNEAQ (reference sequence). The CDR3 runs 15 residues. The V gene lost 5 bases and the J gene lost 0 bases, with 11 bases spanning the gap. CDR3 amino acids: CASSRRGSSYNEQFF. CDR3 DNA: TGTGCCAGCAGCCGCCGGGGGAGCTCCTACAATGAGCAGTTCTTC.

This clonotype was detected only a few times. V usage is TRBV7-3 and J usage is TRBJ2-2, with 7 bases that match TRBD1. CDR3 length equals 16 residues. The V gene end was trimmed by 5 bases and the J gene end by 1 base; junction bases not matched to a gene: 7. The germline CDR1 and CDR2 sequences are SGHTA and FQGTGA. CDR3 in amino acids: CASSPWGQLNTGELFF. The CDR3, as DNA: TGTGCCAGCAGCCCCTGGGGACAGTTGAACACCGGGGAGCTGTTTTTT.

This chain's CDR3 is CSARGVSGRGSDTQYF. CDR3 DNA: TGCAGTGCTAGGGGGGTTAGCGGGAGAGGCTCAGATACGCAGTATTTT. The V call is TRBV20-1, the J call TRBJ2-3; 9 nucleotides match TRBD2. Unmatched junction bases numbered 11, after V lost 3 bases and J lost 4 bases. The germline V gene encodes CDR1 DFQATT and CDR2 SNEGSKA (reference sequence). The CDR3 covers 16 residues.

This clonotype was seen only a few times. V gene TRBV6-2 or TRBV6-3 combines with J gene TRBJ2-3; the D gene is possibly TRBD2 (5 bases). Trimming removed 4 bases from V and 8 bases from J, with 7 bases in between. CDR1 and CDR2 (germline): MNHEY, SVGEGT. This CDR3 is built from 11 residues. The CDR3 DNA sequence: TGTGCCAGCAGTTCCGAGGGTACGCAGTATTTT. It codes for CASSSEGTQYF.

This clonotype has just a few counts. The chain employs TRBV29-1 and TRBJ2-4; 12 nucleotides match TRBD2. Germline assignment: CDR1 SQVTM and CDR2 ANQGSEA. The CDR3 has 12 residues. V was pared by 6 bases and J by 7 bases, with 1 base of the junction left unmatched. The CDR3 DNA sequence: TGCAGCGTCGGGACTAGCGGGAACATTCAGTACTTC. Amino acid sequence: CSVGTSGNIQYF. The full variable domain, its missing parts supplied by reference TRBV29-1 and TRBJ2-4, is SAVISQKPSRDICQRGTSLTIQCQVDSQVTMMFWYRQQPGQSLTLIATANQGSEATYESGFVIDKFPISRPNLTFSTLTVSNMSPEDSSIYLCSVGTSGNIQYFGAGTRLSVL.

This sequence joins TRBV12-3 or TRBV12-4 and TRBJ1-1; 10 bases fit TRBD1. With V trimmed by 5 bases and J by 8 bases, 11 bases remained unmatched. The CDR3 loop spans 15 amino acids. The CDR3 region is CASSPTSGTGEEAFF. For the CDR3, the DNA is TGTGCCAGCAGTCCGACCTCTGGGACAGGGGAAGAAGCTTTCTTT.

This clonotype was seen only a few times. The chain joins TRBV7-9 to TRBJ2-1; 12 bases fit TRBD2. The CDR3 spans 15 residues. Unmatched junction bases numbered 5, after V lost 3 bases and J lost 8 bases. CDR1 is SEHNR, CDR2 FQNEAQ, per germline (reference sequence). The CDR3: CASSLTSGRFDEQFF. CDR3 in DNA: TGTGCCAGCAGCTTGACTAGCGGGAGATTCGATGAGCAGTTCTTC.

The rearrangement uses TRBV20-1 and TRBJ1-5, with D possibly being TRBD1 (6 bases). V was pared by 3 bases and J by 0 bases, with 15 bases between. The V gene's germline CDR1 is DFQATT and CDR2 SNEGSKA (reference sequence). The CDR3 is 16 residues long. The CDR3 spells CSASRTAVTSNQPQHF. The CDR3 DNA reads as TGCAGTGCTAGTAGGACAGCCGTAACTAGCAATCAGCCCCAGCATTTT.

V is TRBV30 and J is TRBJ2-7; 9 bases map to TRBD1. The CDR3 has 15 residues. The germline gives CDR1 GTSNPN, CDR2 SVGIG (reference sequence). The ends lost 4 bases at V and 2 bases at J; junction bases unmatched: 9. This CDR3 is CAWTRGTGITYEQYF. CDR3 in DNA: TGTGCCTGGACCCGGGGGACAGGGATAACCTACGAGCAGTACTTC.

This clonotype was seen a single time. The rearrangement links TRBV11-2 to TRBJ2-1, with D perhaps matching TRBD1 or TRBD2 (5 bases each). CDR1 is SGHAT, CDR2 FQNNGV, per germline. This CDR3 region has 17 residues. Trimming removed 5 bases from V and 5 bases from J, with 22 bases in between. CDR3 loop: CASSGASGPPFNNEQFF. The CDR3 DNA reads as TGTGCCAGCAGCGGAGCATCGGGACCTCCATTTAACAATGAGCAGTTCTTC.

In this sample, this clonotype turned up a few times. The chain links TRBV4-2 to TRBJ2-1, with 9 bases aligning to TRBD2. J lost 7 bases, V lost 8 bases, and 24 bases had no gene match. CDR1 is LGHNA and CDR2 is YNFKEQ in the germline V gene. CDR3 length: 19 amino acids. The CDR3 here is CASVGLVGGGAYFSNEQFF. The DNA for the CDR3 is TGTGCCAGCGTAGGGTTGGTCGGCGGGGGGGCCTATTTTAGTAATGAGCAGTTCTTC.

The J gene is TRBJ2-1, the V gene TRBV11-3; tentative D call: TRBD2 (5 bases). Deletions cut 5 bases from V and 0 bases from J, with 20 bases between. Germline assignment: CDR1 SGHNT and CDR2 YENEEA. The CDR3 is 18 amino acids. The CDR3 nucleotides read TGTGCCAGCAGCCCGGACTTTGGGCGGAGCCGCTCCTACAATGAGCAGTTCTTC. Residues: CASSPDFGRSRSYNEQFF.

A few counts support this clonotype. The rearrangement links TRBV29-1 to TRBJ1-2, with 7 bases identical to TRBD1. The V gene end was trimmed by 6 bases and the J gene end by 6 bases; junction bases not matched to a gene: 7. Per germline, CDR1 SQVTM and CDR2 ANQGSEA. The CDR3 totals 12 residues. The CDR3 DNA follows: TGCAGCGTCGCAGGGACAGAGGATGGCTACACCTTC. This sequence encodes CSVAGTEDGYTF.

V gene TRBV5-1 combines with J gene TRBJ1-2, with D uncertain. Germline V gives CDR1 SGHRS, CDR2 YFSETQ. Between the trimmed V and J ends, which lost 0 bases and 2 bases, there was a span of 8 bases. The CDR3 totals 14 residues. The CDR3 bases are TGCGCCAGCAGCTTGGTTGGGGAGAACTATGGCTACACCTTC. Its translation: CASSLVGENYGYTF.

This clonotype was observed many times. The chain is built from TRBV12-3 or TRBV12-4 and TRBJ2-3; tentatively, D is TRBD1 (6 bases). The CDR3 runs to 15 residues. The germline V and J ends were trimmed by 4 bases and 1 base, with 12 bases remaining between them. CDR3 DNA: TGTGCCAGCAGTTCAGGGGTCCCTGGCACAGATACGCAGTATTTT. Protein product: CASSSGVPGTDTQYF.

The gene calls are TRBV24-1 and TRBJ2-1; TRBD2 aligns across 13 bases. The CDR3 sequence is 13 residues long. V shed 3 bases, J shed 16 bases, and the junction held 5 bases outside the gene matches. Looked up from germline, CDR1 is KGHDR and CDR2 is SFDVKD. The CDR3 loop reads CATSDPGLAGPFF. CDR3 nucleotides: TGTGCCACCAGTGATCCGGGACTAGCGGGACCATTCTTC.

This clonotype was counted between two and nine times. The chain carries TRBV10-3 and TRBJ1-1; D uncertain. V was clipped by 0 bases and J by 7 bases, with 12 bases between them. Germline V CDR1 and CDR2: ENHRY, SYGVKD. The CDR3 covers 14 residues. The DNA of the CDR3 is TGTGCCATCAGTGAGTCCGATACGACGGATGAAGCTTTCTTT. Translated, it gives CAISESDTTDEAFF.

V is TRBV7-9 and J is TRBJ2-7; TRBD1 aligns across 9 bases. The CDR3 extends over 12 amino acids. Trimming at V came to 4 bases and at J to 9 bases, leaving 4 bases not matched to a gene. From germline, CDR1 is SEHNR and CDR2 FQNEAQ (reference sequence). The CDR3 DNA follows: TGTGCCAGCAGCTCTCGGACAGGGGTGCAGTACTTC. This translates into CASSSRTGVQYF. Full variable domain (remainder filled in from reference TRBV7-9 and TRBJ2-7): DTGVSQNPRHKITKRGQNVTFRCDPISEHNRLYWYRQTLGQGPEFLTYFQNEAQLEKSRLLSDRFSAERPKGSFSTLEIQRTEQGDSAMYLCASSSRTGVQYFGPGTRLTVT.

The chain's CDR3 is CAWGQGRGTGELFF. The CDR3 nucleotides read TGTGCCTGGGGACAGGGGAGAGGGACCGGGGAGCTGTTTTTT. V usage is TRBV30 and J usage is TRBJ2-2; 9 nucleotides line up with TRBD1. J gave up 5 bases and V 5 bases, and 6 bases lay outside the gene matches. CDR1 is GTSNPN and CDR2 is SVGIG in the germline V gene (reference sequence). The CDR3 is 14 residues long.

The chain joins TRBV12-3 or TRBV12-4 to TRBJ1-3; 7 bases are a match to TRBD1. Trimming removed 10 bases from V and 0 bases from J; junction bases left unmatched: 6. This CDR3 spans 14 amino acids. CDR3 sequence: CATRDRYSGNTIYF. The CDR3 bases are TGTGCCACACGGGACAGATACTCTGGAAACACCATATATTTT.

This clonotype was recorded a few times. This chain connects TRBV6-6 to TRBJ2-7; 11 nucleotides align to TRBD2. This CDR3 region has 16 residues. CDR1 MNHNY and CDR2 SVGAGI come from the germline V gene (reference sequence). The J segment lost 3 bases and the V segment lost 3 bases, leaving 7 bases of the junction unmatched. CDR3 nucleotides: TGTGCCAGCAGTTATTATGGAGGGACTAGCGGCTACGAGCAGTACTTC. Translation gives CASSYYGGTSGYEQYF.

The gene calls are TRBV6-1 and TRBJ2-1, with D unresolved. The CDR3 covers 13 residues. Trimming cost V 6 bases and J 15 bases, with 21 bases left between them. Per the germline V gene, CDR1 is MNHNS and CDR2 is SASEGT. The CDR3 loop is CASSGSREDLMFF. CDR3 nucleotide sequence: TGTGCCAGCAGCGGGTCTAGGGAAGACCTGATGTTCTTC.

The chain has TRBV5-6 and TRBJ1-1, with D possibly being TRBD1 (6 bases). The CDR3 is 14 residues long. V was trimmed by 3 bases and J by 6 bases, leaving 15 bases between them. The germline gives CDR1 SGHDT, CDR2 YYEEEE. CDR3 residues: CASSWGRVPAEAFF. For the CDR3, the DNA is TGTGCCAGCAGCTGGGGGCGGGTCCCGGCTGAAGCTTTCTTT.

This clonotype was counted between two and nine times. The CDR3 DNA follows: TGCGCCAGCGCCCTAGCGGGGAAGACAGAGACCCAGTACTTC. It encodes CASALAGKTETQYF. This chain links TRBV4-1 with TRBJ2-5; 9 positions match TRBD2. V dropped 8 bases and J dropped 4; count of bases not matched to a gene: 8. This CDR3 comprises 14 residues. Germline V gene lookup returns CDR1 MGHRA and CDR2 YSYEKL.

CDR3 coding DNA: TGTGCCAGCAGCTTGGTGTTATTTCAGCCCCAGCATTTT. It is translated as CASSLVLFQPQHF. V usage is TRBV5-5 and J usage is TRBJ1-5; D gene uncertain. This CDR3 contains 13 residues. CDR1 SGHKS and CDR2 YYEKEE come from the germline V gene (reference sequence). Trimming removed 0 bases at V and 6 bases at J, with 7 bases between. Full variable domain (remainder filled in from reference TRBV5-5 and TRBJ1-5): DAGVTQSPTHLIKTRGQQVTLRCSPISGHKSVSWYQQVLGQGPQFIFQYYEKEERGRGNFPDRFSARQFPNYSSELNVNALLLGDSALYLCASSLVLFQPQHFGDGTRLSIL.

The chain recombines TRBV27 with TRBJ2-2, with 7 positions matching TRBD2. V shed 7 bases, J shed 1 base, and the junction held 9 bases outside the gene matches. The CDR3 consists of 16 residues. Germline CDR1 reads MNHEY; CDR2 reads SMNVEV (reference sequence). The CDR3 sequence is CASIQVSGKNTGELFF. The CDR3 DNA follows: TGTGCCAGCATCCAAGTGAGCGGGAAGAACACCGGGGAGCTGTTTTTT.

This clonotype has more than one count but fewer than ten. The chain is built from TRBV5-1 and TRBJ2-3, with TRBD2 matching 11 bases. With V trimmed by 1 base and J by 4 bases, 2 bases remained unmatched. The CDR3 consists of 15 residues. From germline, CDR1 is SGHRS and CDR2 YFSETQ. CDR3 residues: CASSLTSGGSDTQYF. CDR3 nucleotide sequence: TGCGCCAGCAGCTTGACTAGCGGGGGTTCAGATACGCAGTATTTT.